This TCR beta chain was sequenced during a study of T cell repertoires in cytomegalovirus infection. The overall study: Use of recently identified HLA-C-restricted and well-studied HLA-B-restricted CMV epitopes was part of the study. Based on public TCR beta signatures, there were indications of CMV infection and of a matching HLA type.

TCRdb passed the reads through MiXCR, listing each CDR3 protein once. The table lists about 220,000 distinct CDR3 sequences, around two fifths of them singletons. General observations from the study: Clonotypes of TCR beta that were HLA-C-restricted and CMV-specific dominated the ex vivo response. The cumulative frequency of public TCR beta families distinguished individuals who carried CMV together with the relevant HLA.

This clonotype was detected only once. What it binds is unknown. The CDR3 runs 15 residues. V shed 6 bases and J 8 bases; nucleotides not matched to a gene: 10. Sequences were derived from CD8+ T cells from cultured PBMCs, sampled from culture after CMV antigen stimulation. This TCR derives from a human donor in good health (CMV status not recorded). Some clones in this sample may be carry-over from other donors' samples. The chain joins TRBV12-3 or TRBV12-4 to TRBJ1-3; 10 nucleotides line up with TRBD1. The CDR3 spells CASSLTGGAEDTIYF. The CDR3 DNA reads TGTGCCAGCAGCCTGACAGGGGGCGCCGAAGACACCATATATTTT.